Listed here are 11 T cell receptor beta chains from one sample, sequenced in a study of prognosis after radiotherapy for stage I lung cancer (dated by TCRdb to 2020 to 2023). The sequencer listed for this sample is Illumina HiSeq 3000. Two rounds of multiplex PCR were performed to amplify the TCR beta CDR3 region from genomic DNA. The first PCR round used primers specific to each TRBV and TRBJ gene, with sequences filed in Chinese patent CN105087789A. The public reads were reprocessed in TCRdb via fastp at Q25 and MiXCR, keeping in-frame beta chains. Each record represents a unique CDR3 protein, reported with the most common genes and DNA among its rows. Present in this sample are around 20,000 distinct CDR3 sequences, 55% of which were seen just once. The top ten clones comprise 25% to 30% of the sample. This material consisted of PBMCs, taken before or after stereotactic body radiation therapy (not recorded which). These TCRs come from a donor at least 50 years old with non-small cell lung cancer.

The table lists this clonotype with many counts. The rearrangement uses TRBV18 and TRBJ2-5, with a weak D call TRBD2 (5 bases). Trimming removed 6 bases at V and 1 base at J, with 9 bases between. Germline CDR1 KGHSH, CDR2 LQKENI. This CDR3 is built from 13 residues. Written as DNA, the CDR3 is TGTGCCAGCTCGGGAGCGATCCAAGAGACCCAGTACTTC. This gives the protein CASSGAIQETQYF.

This chain connects TRBV4-2 to TRBJ1-2; tentatively, D is TRBD1 (5 bases). V dropped 5 bases and J dropped 8 bases, with 21 bases sitting between them. Per germline, CDR1 LGHNA and CDR2 YNFKEQ. This CDR3 comprises 15 residues. The chain's CDR3 is CASSLGQGGTGGYTF. The CDR3 DNA reads TGTGCCAGCAGCTTGGGGCAGGGAGGAACGGGGGGCTACACCTTC.

The chain combines TRBV7-2 with TRBJ2-7, with 12 bases lining up with TRBD2. Germline assignment: CDR1 SGHTA and CDR2 FQGNSA. V dropped 3 bases and J dropped 3; count of bases not matched to a gene: 0. The CDR3 loop spans 14 amino acids. This CDR3 is CASSLTSGSYEQYF. The CDR3 DNA follows: TGTGCCAGCAGCTTGACTAGCGGGAGCTACGAGCAGTACTTC.

The rearrangement joins TRBV30 to TRBJ1-5; TRBD1 aligns across 7 bases. Germline V gene lookup returns CDR1 GTSNPN and CDR2 SVGIG (reference sequence). Germline trimming cut 4 bases from V and 3 bases from J; bases unmatched to any gene: 3. The CDR3 consists of 13 residues. The CDR3 DNA follows: TGTGCCTGGAATACAGGGGCCAATCAGCCCCAGCATTTT. It encodes CAWNTGANQPQHF.

This clonotype was seen just once. V usage is TRBV24-1 and J usage is TRBJ2-3, with TRBD1 matching 10 bases. The V gene end was trimmed by 7 bases and the J gene end by 2 bases; junction bases not matched to a gene: 5. The CDR3 is 15 residues long. Germline CDR1 is KGHDR and CDR2 is SFDVKD. DNA of the CDR3: TGTGCCACCAGGGCGGGGACAGGGGTCACAGATACGCAGTATTTT. As protein: CATRAGTGVTDTQYF.

On this clonotype: The junction shows a germline mismatch at one end, possibly a read error. The chain carries TRBV5-1 and TRBJ2-5, with 10 bases lining up with TRBD2. From germline, CDR1 is SGHRS and CDR2 YFSETQ. The CDR3 has 15 amino acids. The CDR3 region has the DNA TGTGCCACCAGCGTCGGGACTAGCGACCAAGAGACCCAGTACTTC. Translating gives CATSVGTSDQETQYF. Using reference TRBV5-1 and TRBJ2-5 for the parts outside the CDR3, the full variable domain is KAGVTQTPRYLIKTRGQQVTLSCSPISGHRSVSWYQQTPGQGLQFLFEYFSETQRNKGNFPGRFSGRQFSNSRSEMNVSTLELGDSALYLCATSVGTSDQETQYFGPGTRLLVL.

This clonotype was observed a few times. A single base separates this from a much larger clone, so it may be a read error. The V call is TRBV28, the J call TRBJ1-4, with TRBD1 as a possible D gene (6 bases). Trimming cost V 7 bases and J 4 bases, with 16 bases left between them. Germline V CDR1 and CDR2: MDHEN, SYDVKM. The CDR3 length is 15 residues. In DNA, the CDR3 is TGTGCCAGCAACACCCGAGGGGGAGGTAATGAAAAACTGTTTTTT. It encodes CASNTRGGGNEKLFF.

V and J are TRBV7-9 and TRBJ2-7; no definite D call. The CDR3 is 15 amino acids. Germline CDR1 reads SEHNR; CDR2 reads FQNEAQ (reference sequence). V was pared by 5 bases and J by 5 bases, with 19 bases between. In DNA, the CDR3 is TGTGCCAGCAGCGACGAATTAAGGGTTCATCACGAGCAGTACTTC. Translation gives CASSDELRVHHEQYF.

The genes are TRBV24-1 and TRBJ2-3; 13 positions agree with TRBD2. This CDR3 has 19 residues. Germline values: CDR1 KGHDR, CDR2 SFDVKD. After removal of 3 bases from V and 4 bases from J, the junction contained 12 bases not matched to a gene. This CDR3 is CATSDPTRTSGRRADTQYF. The CDR3 DNA follows: TGTGCCACCAGTGATCCGACCCGGACTAGCGGGAGACGCGCAGATACGCAGTATTTT.

A note on this clonotype: This sequence is one base from a far larger clone and is likely a read error. The CDR3 DNA reads as TGTGCCACCACCCTAACAACGTGGCTCTCTGGGGCCAACGTCCTGACTTTC. Encoded protein: CATTLTTWLSGANVLTF. This chain connects TRBV6-6 to TRBJ2-6; D call uncertain. From germline, CDR1 is MNHNY and CDR2 SVGAGI (reference sequence). The length of the CDR3 is 17 residues. V was trimmed by 10 bases and J by 0 bases, leaving 19 bases between them.

Judged by abundance, this clonotype is medium-sized. The chain links TRBV2 to TRBJ2-1, with TRBD2 matching 10 bases. This CDR3 contains 15 residues. CDR1 is SNHLY and CDR2 is FYNNEI in the germline V gene. V was pared by 6 bases and J by 9 bases, with 11 bases of the junction left unmatched. The CDR3 protein is CASRRLAGVLGEQFF. In nucleotides, the CDR3 is TGTGCCAGCAGGCGTCTAGCGGGAGTTCTGGGTGAGCAGTTCTTC.